These 24 T cell receptor beta chains came from one sample sequenced in a study of beta chain features in type 1 diabetes. Their cognate antigens are unknown. Study-level findings and limits: Across all four CD4+ subsets, people with type 1 diabetes showed modestly shorter TCRB CDR3s.

Expressed TCRB transcripts were sequenced because the entire RNA isolate underwent reverse transcription. Libraries were prepared by immunoSEQ multiplex PCR; TCRdb keeps only in-frame clonotypes and omits some of them. The sample lists 230,000 or so clones, approximately 16% seen once, with approximately 0.086% in the top ten. Sequenced: naive CD4+ T cells from blood. Receptors were obtained from a man aged 30 to 45 with type 1 diabetes.

This clone was counted between two and nine times. The rearrangement links TRBV29-1 to TRBJ1-1; D not resolved. This CDR3 has 12 residues. Germline-derived CDR1 and CDR2 are SQVTM and ANQGSEA. V was shortened by 6 bases and J by 8 bases, with 16 bases between the two germline ends. The CDR3: CSVGREKTEAFF. For the CDR3, the DNA is TGCAGCGTGGGGAGGGAAAAGACCGAAGCTTTCTTT.

This chain connects TRBV29-1 to TRBJ2-7, with D perhaps matching TRBD1 or TRBD2 (5 bases each). Germline V gene lookup returns CDR1 SQVTM and CDR2 ANQGSEA. CDR3 length: 11 amino acids. Trimming cost V 4 bases and J 12 bases, with 16 bases left between them. In DNA form, the CDR3 reads TGCAGCGTTGCTGTTAGGGGAGTTGGGTACTTC. This gives the protein CSVAVRGVGYF.

In its sample, this clone was seen a few times. The chain combines TRBV10-3 with TRBJ2-7, with 7 bases aligning to TRBD2. Germline loops: CDR1 ENHRY, CDR2 SYGVKD. The CDR3 length is 14 residues. Trimming removed 10 bases from V and 2 bases from J; junction bases left unmatched: 11. The CDR3 region is CATSPGLAAYEQYF. CDR3 nucleotide sequence: TGTGCCACATCGCCGGGGCTAGCGGCCTACGAGCAGTACTTC.

This clone was picked up a small number of times. V usage is TRBV5-4 and J usage is TRBJ2-1, with TRBD1 matching over 8 bases. The CDR3 is made up of 16 amino acids. Germline V gene lookup returns CDR1 SGHNT and CDR2 YYREEE (reference sequence). J lost 4 bases, V lost 4 bases, and 10 bases had no gene match. The CDR3, as DNA: TGTGCCAGCAGCAGCTTGCAGGGGGCGAGTTACAATGAGCAGTTCTTC. As protein: CASSSLQGASYNEQFF.

Only a few counts were recorded for this clone. The V and J genes are TRBV30 and TRBJ1-1; D not certain. V was cut by 2 bases and J by 0 bases, with 7 bases left in between. There are 13 residues in the CDR3. In germline, CDR1 is GTSNPN, CDR2 SVGIG (reference sequence). The CDR3 bases are TGTGCCTGGAGTATGGTAGTGAACACTGAAGCTTTCTTT. Residues: CAWSMVVNTEAFF.

This clone was found a few times. The V and J genes are TRBV5-1 and TRBJ2-6; D gene uncertain. The germline V gene has CDR1 SGHRS and CDR2 YFSETQ. CDR3 length: 16 amino acids. The V end lost 4 bases, the J end lost 2 bases, and 13 bases lay between the germline ends. The chain's CDR3 is CASSPPYGAGANVLTF. The CDR3 bases are TGCGCCAGCAGCCCCCCCTATGGGGCTGGGGCCAACGTCCTGACTTTC.

The genes are TRBV30 and TRBJ1-2; 7 positions match TRBD1. The junction had 4 bases not matched to a gene; V was cut back by 2 bases and J by 7 bases. The CDR3 is 12 residues long. CDR1 GTSNPN and CDR2 SVGIG come from the germline V gene (reference sequence). The CDR3 region is CAWSTGVVGYTF. The DNA of the CDR3 is TGTGCCTGGAGTACAGGGGTCGTTGGCTACACCTTC.

The V gene is TRBV7-2, the J gene TRBJ2-1, with D perhaps TRBD1 or TRBD2 (5 bases each). This CDR3 is built from 15 residues. Trimming left V 5 bases short and J 6 bases short, with 17 bases between. The germline V gene encodes CDR1 SGHTA and CDR2 FQGNSA. The CDR3 protein is CASSPPGLAANEQFF. CDR3 bases: TGTGCCAGCAGCCCTCCGGGGCTAGCCGCCAATGAGCAGTTCTTC.

A few counts support this clone. The CDR3 spells CAWSARGYEQYF. The CDR3 DNA reads as TGTGCCTGGAGTGCCCGGGGGTACGAGCAGTACTTC. This chain links TRBV30 with TRBJ2-7; perhaps TRBD2 as D (6 bases). The CDR3 covers 12 residues. Germline loops: CDR1 GTSNPN, CDR2 SVGIG (reference sequence). Trimming stripped 1 base from V and 4 bases from J, with 8 bases between.

This clone was seen a few times. The chain has TRBV5-6 and TRBJ2-7; no clear D. CDR1 and CDR2 from the germline V gene are SGHDT and YYEEEE. This CDR3 contains 11 residues. The V end was cut by 2 bases, the J end by 7 bases, with 7 bases between. DNA for the CDR3: TGTGCCAGCAGCTTATTCACGGAGCAGTACTTC. It yields the protein CASSLFTEQYF.

The chain employs TRBV5-1 and TRBJ2-6; no definite D call. Germline V lookup: CDR1 SGHRS, CDR2 YFSETQ. Trimming pared 0 bases from V and 0 bases from J, leaving 7 bases between. The CDR3 is 16 residues long. CDR3 region: CASSLDGDSGANVLTF. The CDR3 DNA is TGCGCCAGCAGCTTGGATGGAGACTCTGGGGCCAACGTCCTGACTTTC.

The chain combines TRBV30 with TRBJ2-5, with TRBD1 matching 9 bases. J gave up 5 bases and V 2 bases, and 6 bases lay outside the gene matches. Germline CDR1 reads GTSNPN; CDR2 reads SVGIG (reference sequence). The CDR3 totals 14 residues. Written as DNA, the CDR3 is TGTGCCTGGAGTACAGGGGGCATTACGGAGACCCAGTACTTC. Residues: CAWSTGGITETQYF.

This clone was counted only a few times. The chain employs TRBV11-3 and TRBJ2-5, with D perhaps matching TRBD1 (6 bases). Trimming took 5 bases from V and 5 from J, leaving 12 bases between them. CDR1 SGHNT and CDR2 YENEEA come from the germline V gene. The CDR3 extends over 13 amino acids. Written as DNA, the CDR3 is TGTGCCAGCAGCCCAACAGGGCGCGAGACCCAGTACTTC. Amino acids: CASSPTGRETQYF. Full variable domain (outside the CDR3, taken from reference TRBV11-3 and TRBJ2-5): EAGVVQSPRYKIIEKKQPVAFWCNPISGHNTLYWYLQNLGQGPELLIRYENEEAVDDSQLPKDRFSAERLKGVDSTLKIQPAELGDSAVYLCASSPTGRETQYFGPGTRLLVL.

The table lists this clone with a few counts. The chain uses TRBV7-9 and TRBJ2-2; no definite D call. Per germline, CDR1 SEHNR and CDR2 FQNEAQ (reference sequence). The CDR3 is 15 residues long. V lost 6 bases and J lost 0, with 11 bases in between. The DNA of the CDR3 is TGTGCCAGCAGGCGGAGAACAGCGAACACCGGGGAGCTGTTTTTT. Its protein product is CASRRRTANTGELFF.

This sequence joins TRBV6-5 and TRBJ2-7; D is perhaps TRBD1 or TRBD2 (5 bases each). The length of the CDR3 is 14 residues. Trimming pared 6 bases from V and 3 bases from J, leaving 15 bases between. Germline CDR1 MNHEY, CDR2 SVGAGI. The CDR3 sequence is CASRDGTEIYEQYF. The DNA of the CDR3 is TGTGCCAGCAGGGATGGGACGGAGATCTACGAGCAGTACTTC.

This clone has only a few counts. The V and J genes are TRBV6-4 and TRBJ2-3, with no clear D. This CDR3 is built from 12 residues. Trimming stripped 5 bases from V and 2 bases from J, with 5 bases between. Germline-derived CDR1 and CDR2 are MRHNA and SNTAGT. CDR3 residues: CASSFHTDTQYF. The CDR3 DNA sequence: TGTGCCAGCAGTTTCCACACAGATACGCAGTATTTT.

This clone was detected only a few times. The CDR3 bases are TGTGCCAGCAGGGCTAGCGGCCAAGAGACCCAGTACTTC. It codes for CASRASGQETQYF. The gene calls are TRBV2 and TRBJ2-5; 7 nucleotides agree with TRBD2. Looked up from germline, CDR1 is SNHLY and CDR2 is FYNNEI. This CDR3 spans 13 amino acids. Trimming took 6 bases from V and 1 from J; bases not matched to a gene: 2. Full variable domain (missing parts from reference TRBV2 and TRBJ2-5): EPEVTQTPSHQVTQMGQEVILRCVPISNHLYFYWYRQILGQKVEFLVSFYNNEISEKSEIFDDQFSVERPDGSNFTLKIRSTKLEDSAMYFCASRASGQETQYFGPGTRLLVL.

The CDR3 loop is CAWRPGGASSYNEQFF. Written as DNA, the CDR3 is TGTGCCTGGAGACCCGGGGGCGCCAGCTCCTACAATGAGCAGTTCTTC. V gene TRBV30 combines with J gene TRBJ2-1, with D possibly being TRBD1 or TRBD2 (6 bases each). Germline CDR1 GTSNPN, CDR2 SVGIG (reference sequence). Trimming cost V 3 bases and J 0 bases, with 15 bases left between them. CDR3 size: 16 residues.

The rearrangement uses TRBV11-2 and TRBJ2-3; D uncertain. CDR3 size: 16 residues. From germline, CDR1 is SGHAT and CDR2 FQNNGV. V was clipped by 5 bases and J by 0 bases, with 15 bases between them. This CDR3 is CASSPSLAASTDTQYF. CDR3 DNA: TGTGCCAGCAGCCCATCTTTGGCGGCTAGCACAGATACGCAGTATTTT.

This sequence joins TRBV6-5 and TRBJ2-2; D not certain. The V gene's germline CDR1 is MNHEY and CDR2 SVGAGI. This CDR3 contains 14 residues. V dropped 2 bases and J dropped 5 bases, with 9 bases sitting between them. The CDR3 is CASSYRRSTGELFF. The CDR3, as DNA: TGTGCCAGCAGTTACCGTAGATCTACCGGGGAGCTGTTTTTT.

This clone was picked up a small number of times. The chain employs TRBV27 and TRBJ2-7; no clear D. Germline lookup yields CDR1 MNHEY and CDR2 SMNVEV (reference sequence). CDR3 length equals 14 residues. V was clipped by 2 bases and J by 3 bases, with 11 bases between them. CDR3 protein: CASSLRGSDYEQYF. The CDR3 region has the DNA TGTGCCAGCAGTTTACGCGGCTCCGACTACGAGCAGTACTTC.

This chain uses TRBV29-1 with TRBJ1-4; TRBD1 is a possible D gene (5 bases). V dropped 4 bases and J dropped 0 bases, with 9 bases sitting between them. The CDR3 loop spans 14 amino acids. Germline CDR1 reads SQVTM; CDR2 reads ANQGSEA. CDR3 in amino acids: CSVGGGATNEKLFF. CDR3 sequence (DNA): TGCAGCGTTGGCGGGGGGGCAACTAATGAAAAACTGTTTTTT.

The rearrangement joins TRBV29-1 to TRBJ2-7; tentatively, D is TRBD1 (5 bases). This CDR3 region has 13 residues. CDR1 SQVTM and CDR2 ANQGSEA come from the germline V gene. V dropped 0 bases and J dropped 3 bases, with 9 bases sitting between them. CDR3 DNA sequence: TGCAGCGTTGAAGAATTCCAGGGCTACGAGCAGTACTTC. Translated, it gives CSVEEFQGYEQYF.

The chain uses TRBV6-1 and TRBJ2-2; D is possibly TRBD2 (5 bases). V lost 3 bases, J lost 4 bases, and 21 bases lay in between. CDR1 is MNHNS, CDR2 SASEGT, per germline. The CDR3 is 18 amino acids. The CDR3 is CASSEQRLSYTSTGELFF. The CDR3 bases are TGTGCCAGCAGTGAGCAACGACTAAGTTATACGAGCACCGGGGAGCTGTTTTTT.